These 3 T cell receptor beta chains were all obtained from the same sample, sequenced in a study of radiotherapy plus CTLA-4 blockade in lung cancer. Profiling relied on immunoSEQ multiplex PCR, and the TCRdb table lists in-frame clones only, not all of them. The sample holds around 85,000 clones, approximately 83% seen once. The material was peripheral blood, obtained from a patient treated with radiotherapy plus ipilimumab. The source of these receptors is a human donor with non-small cell lung cancer who had a partial response to radiotherapy plus ipilimumab.

The rearrangement uses TRBV19 and TRBJ1-5; D gene uncertain. This CDR3 is built from 15 residues. V gave up 6 bases and J gave up 2 bases, with 14 bases separating them. CDR1 is LNHDA and CDR2 is SQIVND in the germline V gene (reference sequence). CDR3 in DNA: TGTGCCAGTAGCGATTCCGGAGGAGGCAATCAGCCCCAGCATTTT. This encodes CASSDSGGGNQPQHF. The full variable domain, in which reference TRBV19 and TRBJ1-5 provide the parts outside the CDR3, is DGGITQSPKYLFRKEGQNVTLSCEQNLNHDAMYWYRQDPGQGLRLIYYSQIVNDFQKGDIAEGYSVSREKKESFPLTVTSAQKNPTAFYLCASSDSGGGNQPQHFGDGTRLSIL.

The chain is built from TRBV27 and TRBJ2-1, with 11 nucleotides matching TRBD2. CDR3 size: 17 residues. CDR1 and CDR2 (germline): MNHEY, SMNVEV (reference sequence). The J segment lost 6 bases and the V segment lost 5 bases, leaving 12 bases of the junction unmatched. The CDR3, as DNA: TGTGCCAGCAGTCCCCGACTAGCGGGATACGAGGGCAATGAGCAGTTCTTC. Residues: CASSPRLAGYEGNEQFF.

This clone has only one observation. This chain joins TRBV28 and TRBJ2-7; 11 positions match TRBD2. V shed 5 bases, J shed 4 bases, and the junction held 16 bases outside the gene matches. The CDR3 is made up of 18 amino acids. CDR1 is MDHEN, CDR2 SYDVKM, per germline. The CDR3 region is CASSTPPGLAGFGYEQYV. The CDR3 DNA is TGTGCCAGCAGTACCCCACCCGGACTAGCGGGTTTCGGGTACGAGCAGTACGTC.